These 16 T cell receptor beta chains were all obtained from the same sample, sequenced in a study of blood T cell repertoires in COVID-19. TCRdb's copy holds only in-frame clones and misses some; the assay was immunoSEQ multiplex PCR. The sample contains 75,000 to 90,000 clones, around 81% of which appear only once. Sequencing was performed on peripheral blood. Every receptor here comes from an older man with active or convalescent COVID-19.

The CDR3 reads CASSHQTGASVGTQYF. The CDR3 DNA follows: TGTGCCAGCAGCCACCAGACAGGGGCTTCGGTAGGGACCCAGTACTTC. The genes are TRBV3-1 (or the pseudogene TRBV3-2) and TRBJ2-5, with 8 bases fitting TRBD1. Unmatched junction bases numbered 13, after V lost 3 bases and J lost 7 bases. Germline V gene lookup returns CDR1 LGHDT and CDR2 YNNKEL (reference sequence). The CDR3 is made up of 16 amino acids.

The chain carries TRBV4-1 and TRBJ1-5; D perhaps matches TRBD1 (5 bases). V was clipped by 0 bases and J by 2 bases, with 20 bases between them. Per germline, CDR1 MGHRA and CDR2 YSYEKL. This CDR3 region has 19 residues. The CDR3 sequence is CASSQDRTRGVVGNQPQHF. The CDR3 DNA is TGCGCCAGCAGCCAAGATCGAACAAGGGGCGTGGTGGGCAATCAGCCCCAGCATTTT.

The CDR3 nucleotides are TGTGCCAGCAGTTTATTTTCAGGGCTCAATCAGCCCCAGCATTTT. Protein: CASSLFSGLNQPQHF. The chain joins TRBV27 to TRBJ1-5; D might be TRBD1 (5 bases). CDR3 size: 15 residues. Trimming cost V 1 base and J 3 bases, with 10 bases left between them. Per germline, CDR1 MNHEY and CDR2 SMNVEV (reference sequence).

The V and J genes are TRBV10-1 and TRBJ2-1; the D is unclear. This CDR3 has 14 residues. Germline CDR1 reads WNHNN; CDR2 reads SYGVQD (reference sequence). The V and J ends lost 3 bases and 2 bases respectively, with 8 bases between them. For the CDR3, the DNA is TGCGCCAGCAGTGAACGCAGGACCTACAATGAGCAGTTCTTC. This gives the protein CASSERRTYNEQFF.

The rearrangement links TRBV19 to TRBJ2-3; 15 bases line up with TRBD2. J was trimmed by 4 bases and V by 3 bases; bases with no gene match: 2. Germline CDR1 reads LNHDA; CDR2 reads SQIVND (reference sequence). CDR3 size: 16 residues. CDR3 DNA sequence: TGTGCCAGTAGTATCGGACTAGCGGGGGGGGCAGATACGCAGTATTTT. Translating it yields CASSIGLAGGADTQYF.

The gene calls are TRBV6-5 and TRBJ2-7; the match to TRBD1 covers 9 bases. Germline CDR1 and CDR2: MNHEY and SVGAGI. V dropped 5 bases and J dropped 3; count of bases not matched to a gene: 8. This CDR3 is 15 amino acids long. This CDR3 reads CASSPRRTGVYEQYV. The CDR3 coding sequence is TGTGCCAGCAGTCCGCGAAGGACAGGGGTCTACGAGCAGTACGTC.

The J gene is TRBJ2-7, the V gene TRBV27, with D perhaps matching TRBD2 (5 bases). From germline, CDR1 is MNHEY and CDR2 SMNVEV (reference sequence). Trimming shortened V by 3 bases and J by 4 bases, and 16 bases separated the two germline ends. The length of the CDR3 is 15 residues. The CDR3 nucleotides are TGTGCCAGCAGTTTCCGGCGGAGGCCCGAATACGAGCAGTACGTC. It codes for CASSFRRRPEYEQYV.

The chain recombines TRBV19 with TRBJ2-5; D is unclear. The CDR3 runs to 11 residues. Germline V gene lookup returns CDR1 LNHDA and CDR2 SQIVND (reference sequence). The ends were cut back, 10 bases at V and 9 bases at J, with 15 bases in the middle. CDR3 protein: CATGRAAAQYF. CDR3 nucleotide sequence: TGTGCCACCGGTCGCGCTGCGGCCCAGTACTTC.

The rearrangement uses TRBV2 and TRBJ1-2, with 7 bases aligning to TRBD1. Per the germline V gene, CDR1 is SNHLY and CDR2 is FYNNEI. The CDR3 totals 15 residues. Losses at the gene ends were 1 base for V and 5 bases for J; bases not matched to a gene: 7. The CDR3 DNA reads TGTGCCAGCAGTGAAGGGACAGGAGCTATTTATGGCTACACCTTC. Protein product: CASSEGTGAIYGYTF.

The V call is TRBV9, the J call TRBJ2-3, with 13 bases matching TRBD2. The CDR3 consists of 16 residues. Germline trimming cut 0 bases from V and 5 bases from J; bases unmatched to any gene: 3. Germline V gives CDR1 SGDLS, CDR2 YYNGEE. The DNA of the CDR3 is TGTGCCAGCAGCGTAGGGACTAGCGGGGGTGGAGATACGCAGTATTTT. Its protein is CASSVGTSGGGDTQYF.

The rearrangement uses TRBV5-8 and TRBJ1-5, with D maybe TRBD1 (6 bases). Germline CDR1 and CDR2: SGHTS and YDEGEE. This CDR3 spans 16 amino acids. Trimming cost V 1 base and J 2 bases, with 13 bases left between them. Written as DNA, the CDR3 is TGTGCCAGCAGCTTGACACAGGGAGATCGCAATCAGCCCCAGCATTTT. This gives the protein CASSLTQGDRNQPQHF.

This chain uses TRBV3-1 (or the pseudogene TRBV3-2) with TRBJ2-5, with a possible D match to TRBD2 (6 bases). V lost 4 bases and J lost 2, with 11 bases in between. The CDR3 length is 14 residues. The germline V gene has CDR1 LGHDT and CDR2 YNNKEL (reference sequence). CDR3 in DNA: TGTGCCAGCAGCCCTTCTAGCGCTCAAGAGACCCAGTACTTC. Translated: CASSPSSAQETQYF.

CDR3: CASSLWVGANYNEQFF. DNA of the CDR3: TGTGCCAGCAGTTTATGGGTGGGGGCTAACTACAATGAGCAGTTCTTC. This sequence joins TRBV27 and TRBJ2-1; possible D gene TRBD1, 6 bases. This CDR3 has 16 residues. V was shortened by 1 base and J by 3 bases, with 13 bases between the two germline ends. CDR1 is MNHEY, CDR2 SMNVEV, per germline (reference sequence).

The J gene is TRBJ1-1, the V gene TRBV18; perhaps TRBD1 as D (5 bases). CDR1 and CDR2 from the germline V gene are KGHSH and LQKENI. V was cut by 6 bases and J by 2 bases, with 16 bases left in between. The CDR3 runs to 15 residues. The CDR3 here is CASSLRTSKNTEAFF. The CDR3 nucleotides are TGTGCCAGCTCCCTGCGGACATCCAAAAACACTGAAGCTTTCTTT.

J is TRBJ2-1 and V is TRBV18; 10 nucleotides line up with TRBD1. V was pared by 1 base and J by 6 bases, with 6 bases of the junction left unmatched. The CDR3 length is 16 residues. Germline CDR1 is KGHSH and CDR2 is LQKENI. CDR3 loop: CASSPQRTGGRNEQFF. CDR3 bases: TGTGCCAGCTCACCACAGAGGACAGGGGGGCGCAATGAGCAGTTCTTC.

Worth noting for this clone: The sample carries other DNA sequences with the same CDR3. The rearrangement links TRBV7-9 to TRBJ1-1; 8 nucleotides agree with TRBD1. V lost 5 bases, J lost 1 base, and 6 bases stayed unmatched. Germline CDR1 is SEHNR and CDR2 is FQNEAQ (reference sequence). There are 15 residues in the CDR3. The CDR3 region is CASSRGTGPNTEAFF. DNA for the CDR3: TGTGCCAGCAGCCGAGGGACAGGACCGAACACTGAAGCTTTCTTT.